This record covers a single T cell receptor beta chain. Its target is not known. The data stem from a study of metastatic and nonmetastatic thyroid tumors. Overall study context: Across peripheral blood and tumor or nodule tissue samples taken from malignant and benign thyroid patients, the repertoires were compared with one another.

Study-level results: Compared with benign nodules, malignant thyroid tumors were reported to have significantly higher TCR beta diversity in both blood and tumor.

The entire patient cohort was treatment-naive prior to thyroid surgery. Authors' methods: Clinicopathological groups of papillary thyroid cancer showed CDR3 differences that were used to build a distant-metastasis classifier. TCRdb reanalyzed the PCR reads with MiXCR. TCRdb, not the authors, supplied the V and J calls. The sample consists of about 19,000 clones, around 38% of them appearing once. Trimming pared 7 bases from V and 1 base from J, leaving 7 bases between. Germline CDR1 MDHEN, CDR2 SYDVKM. The CDR3 runs 13 residues. The rearrangement uses TRBV28 and TRBJ2-2; D is undetermined. The sequenced sample consisted of tumor tissue. The TCR originated in a female donor with papillary thyroid cancer or a benign thyroid nodule (not recorded which). Some clones in this sample may be carry-over from other donors' samples. DNA for the CDR3: TGTGCCAGCAAGGCCGAGAACACCGGGGAGCTGTTTTTT. It yields the protein CASKAENTGELFF.